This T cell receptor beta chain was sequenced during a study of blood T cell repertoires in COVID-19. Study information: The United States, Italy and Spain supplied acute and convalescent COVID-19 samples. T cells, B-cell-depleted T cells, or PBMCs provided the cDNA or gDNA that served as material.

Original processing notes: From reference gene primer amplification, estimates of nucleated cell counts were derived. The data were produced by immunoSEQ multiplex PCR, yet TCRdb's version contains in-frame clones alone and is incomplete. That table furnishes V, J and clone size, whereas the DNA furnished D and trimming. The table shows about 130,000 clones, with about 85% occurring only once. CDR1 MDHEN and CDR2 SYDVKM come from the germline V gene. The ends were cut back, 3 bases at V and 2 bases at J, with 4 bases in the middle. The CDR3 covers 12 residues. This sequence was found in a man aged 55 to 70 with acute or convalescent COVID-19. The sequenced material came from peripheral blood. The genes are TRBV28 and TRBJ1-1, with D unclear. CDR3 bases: TGTGCCAGCAGTTTTTATAACACTGAAGCTTTCTTT. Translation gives CASSFYNTEAFF.